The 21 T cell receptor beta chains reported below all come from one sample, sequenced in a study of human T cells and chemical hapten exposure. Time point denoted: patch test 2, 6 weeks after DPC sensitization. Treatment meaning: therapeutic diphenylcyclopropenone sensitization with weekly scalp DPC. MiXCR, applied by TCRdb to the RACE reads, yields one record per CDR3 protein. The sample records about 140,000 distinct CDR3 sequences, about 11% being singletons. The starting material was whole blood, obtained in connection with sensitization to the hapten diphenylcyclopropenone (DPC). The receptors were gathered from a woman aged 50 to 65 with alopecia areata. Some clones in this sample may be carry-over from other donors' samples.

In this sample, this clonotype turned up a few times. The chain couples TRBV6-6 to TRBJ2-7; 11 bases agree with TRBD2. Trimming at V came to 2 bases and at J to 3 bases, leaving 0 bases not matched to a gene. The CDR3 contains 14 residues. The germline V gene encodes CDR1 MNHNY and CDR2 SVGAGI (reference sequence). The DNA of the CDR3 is TGTGCCAGCAGTTACGGGACTAGCGGCTACGAGCAGTACTTC. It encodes CASSYGTSGYEQYF.

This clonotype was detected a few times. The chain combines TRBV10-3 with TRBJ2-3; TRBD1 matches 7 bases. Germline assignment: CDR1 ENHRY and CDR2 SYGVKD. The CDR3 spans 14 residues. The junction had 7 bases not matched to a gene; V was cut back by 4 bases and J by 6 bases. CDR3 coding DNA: TGTGCCATCAGTGGGGACAGCGTAACGGATACGCAGTATTTT. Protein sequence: CAISGDSVTDTQYF.

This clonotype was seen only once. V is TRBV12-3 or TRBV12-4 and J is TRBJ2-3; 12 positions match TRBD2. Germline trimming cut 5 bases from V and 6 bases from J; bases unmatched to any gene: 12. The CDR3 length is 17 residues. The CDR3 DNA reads TGTGCCAGCAGTCCAACTAGCGGGGGGCCCTCTTGGGATACGCAGTATTTT. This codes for CASSPTSGGPSWDTQYF.

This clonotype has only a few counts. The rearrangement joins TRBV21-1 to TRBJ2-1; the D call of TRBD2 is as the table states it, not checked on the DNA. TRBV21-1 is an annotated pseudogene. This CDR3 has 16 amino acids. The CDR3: CASSKRSPEPDNEQFF. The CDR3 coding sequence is TGTGCCAGCAGCAAACGGAGTCCCGAACCTGATAATGAGCAGTTCTTC.

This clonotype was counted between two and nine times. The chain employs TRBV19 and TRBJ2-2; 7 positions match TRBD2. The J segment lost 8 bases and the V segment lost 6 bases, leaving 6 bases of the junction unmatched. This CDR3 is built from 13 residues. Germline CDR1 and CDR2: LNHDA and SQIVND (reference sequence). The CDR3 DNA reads TGTGCCAGTAGGAGGAGCGGGAAGGGGGAGCTGTTTTTT. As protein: CASRRSGKGELFF.

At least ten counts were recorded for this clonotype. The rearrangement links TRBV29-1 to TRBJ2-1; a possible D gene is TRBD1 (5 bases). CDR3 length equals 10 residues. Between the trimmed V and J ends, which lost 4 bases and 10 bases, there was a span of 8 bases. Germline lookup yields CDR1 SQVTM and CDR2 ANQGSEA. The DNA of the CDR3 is TGCAGCGTTGGGGGCCCAGAGCAGTTCTTC. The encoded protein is CSVGGPEQFF.

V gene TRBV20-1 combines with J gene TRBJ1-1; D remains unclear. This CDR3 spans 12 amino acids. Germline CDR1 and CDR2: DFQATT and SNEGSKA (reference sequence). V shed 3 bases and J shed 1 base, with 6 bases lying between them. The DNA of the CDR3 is TGCAGTGCTAGGATATGGAACACTGAAGCTTTCTTT. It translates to CSARIWNTEAFF.

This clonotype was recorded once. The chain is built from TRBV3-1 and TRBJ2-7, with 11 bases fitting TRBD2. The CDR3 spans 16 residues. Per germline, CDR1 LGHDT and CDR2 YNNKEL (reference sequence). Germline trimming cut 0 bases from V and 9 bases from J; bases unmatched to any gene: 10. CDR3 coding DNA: TGTGCCAGCAGCCAAGATCAACTAGCGGGAGTGAGGGCGCAGTACTTC. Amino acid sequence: CASSQDQLAGVRAQYF.

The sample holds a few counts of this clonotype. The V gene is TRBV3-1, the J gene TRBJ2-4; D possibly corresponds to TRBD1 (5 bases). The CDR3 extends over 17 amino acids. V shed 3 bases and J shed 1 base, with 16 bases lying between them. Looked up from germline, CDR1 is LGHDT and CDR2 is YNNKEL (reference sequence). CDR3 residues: CASSQSEGVFAKNIQYF. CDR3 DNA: TGTGCCAGCAGCCAGTCGGAAGGGGTTTTTGCCAAAAACATTCAGTACTTC.

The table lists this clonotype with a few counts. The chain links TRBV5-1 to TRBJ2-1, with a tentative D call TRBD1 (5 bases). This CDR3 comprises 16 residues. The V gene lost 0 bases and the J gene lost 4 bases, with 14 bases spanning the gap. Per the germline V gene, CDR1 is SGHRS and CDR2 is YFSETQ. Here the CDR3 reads CASSLVGDSTYNEQFF. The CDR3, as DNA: TGCGCCAGCAGCTTGGTAGGTGACAGCACATACAATGAGCAGTTCTTC.

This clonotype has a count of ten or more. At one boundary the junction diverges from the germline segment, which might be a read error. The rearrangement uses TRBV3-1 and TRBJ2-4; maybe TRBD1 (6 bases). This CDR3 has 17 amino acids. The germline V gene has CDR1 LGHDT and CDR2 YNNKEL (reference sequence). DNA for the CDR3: TGTGCCAGCAGCGAAGAACGGCAGGGGCTAGCCAAAAACATTCAGTACTTC. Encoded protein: CASSEERQGLAKNIQYF.

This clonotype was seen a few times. The chain's CDR3 is CASVPSGREPSEQYF. The CDR3 DNA reads as TGTGCTAGTGTCCCTTCAGGGCGGGAACCCTCCGAGCAGTACTTC. The J gene is TRBJ2-7, the V gene TRBV12-5; D might be TRBD2 (6 bases). Germline V lookup: CDR1 LGHNT, CDR2 FRNRAP. There are 15 residues in the CDR3. The V and J ends lost 7 bases and 6 bases respectively, with 22 bases between them.

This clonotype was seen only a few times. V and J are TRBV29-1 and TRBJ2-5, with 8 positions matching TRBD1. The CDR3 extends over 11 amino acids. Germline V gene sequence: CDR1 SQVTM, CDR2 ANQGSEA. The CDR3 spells CSIRTGETQYF. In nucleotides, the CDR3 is TGCAGTATCCGGACAGGGGAGACCCAGTACTTC.

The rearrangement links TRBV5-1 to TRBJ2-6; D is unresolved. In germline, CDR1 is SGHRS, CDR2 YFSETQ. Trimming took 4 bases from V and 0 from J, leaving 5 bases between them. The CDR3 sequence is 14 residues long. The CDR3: CASSTRSGANVLTF. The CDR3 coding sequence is TGCGCCAGCAGCACGCGCTCTGGGGCCAACGTCCTGACTTTC.

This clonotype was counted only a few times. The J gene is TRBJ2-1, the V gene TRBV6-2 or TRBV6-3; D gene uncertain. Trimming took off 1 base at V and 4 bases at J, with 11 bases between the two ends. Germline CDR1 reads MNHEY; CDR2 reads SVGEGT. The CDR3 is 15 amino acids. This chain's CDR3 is CASSYWSALYNEQFF. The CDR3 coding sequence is TGTGCCAGCAGTTACTGGTCTGCGTTATACAATGAGCAGTTCTTC.

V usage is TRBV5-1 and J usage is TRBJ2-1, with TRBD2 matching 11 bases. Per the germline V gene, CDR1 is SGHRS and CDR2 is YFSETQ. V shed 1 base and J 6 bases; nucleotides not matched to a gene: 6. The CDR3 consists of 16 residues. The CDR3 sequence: CASSLTSGSIINEQFF. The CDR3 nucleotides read TGCGCCAGCAGCTTGACTAGCGGGAGTATAATCAATGAGCAGTTCTTC.

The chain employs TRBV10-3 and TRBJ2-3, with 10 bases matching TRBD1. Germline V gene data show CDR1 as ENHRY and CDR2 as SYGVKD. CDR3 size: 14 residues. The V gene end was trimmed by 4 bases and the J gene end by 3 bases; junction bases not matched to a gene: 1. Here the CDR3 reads CAISGQGATDTQYF. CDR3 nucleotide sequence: TGTGCCATCAGTGGACAGGGGGCTACAGATACGCAGTATTTT.

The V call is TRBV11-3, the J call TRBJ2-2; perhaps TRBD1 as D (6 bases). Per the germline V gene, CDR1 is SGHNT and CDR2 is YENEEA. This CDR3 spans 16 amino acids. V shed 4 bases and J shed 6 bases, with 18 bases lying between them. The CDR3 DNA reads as TGTGCCAGCAGCTCGAGTGACAGGAGGAGACCCGGGGAGCTGTTTTTT. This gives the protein CASSSSDRRRPGELFF.

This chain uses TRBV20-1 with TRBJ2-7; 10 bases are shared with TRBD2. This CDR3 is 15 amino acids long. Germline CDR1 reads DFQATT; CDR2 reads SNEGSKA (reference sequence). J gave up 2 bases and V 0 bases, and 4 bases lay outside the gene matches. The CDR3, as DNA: TGCAGTGCTAGAGACTCTAGCGGGAGAGCCTACGAGCAGTACTTC. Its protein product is CSARDSSGRAYEQYF.

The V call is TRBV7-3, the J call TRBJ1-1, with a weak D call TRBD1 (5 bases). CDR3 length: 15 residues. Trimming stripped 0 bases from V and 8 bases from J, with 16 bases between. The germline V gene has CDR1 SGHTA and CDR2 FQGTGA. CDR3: CASSLTSGTASEAFF. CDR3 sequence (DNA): TGTGCCAGCAGCTTAACCTCCGGGACGGCATCGGAAGCTTTCTTT.

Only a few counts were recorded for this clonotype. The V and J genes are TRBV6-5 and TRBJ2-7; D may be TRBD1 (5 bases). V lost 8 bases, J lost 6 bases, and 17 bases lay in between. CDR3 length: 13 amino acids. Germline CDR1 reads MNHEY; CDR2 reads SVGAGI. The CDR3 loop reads CASSRGRFGEQYF. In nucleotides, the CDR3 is TGTGCCAGCTCTAGGGGCAGGTTCGGCGAGCAGTACTTC.